These 12 T cell receptor beta chains came from one sample sequenced in a study of blood T cell repertoires in COVID-19. Method: immunoSEQ multiplex PCR; TCRdb's copy keeps in-frame clones and lacks some. The data hold 65,000 or so clones, with under 90% observed a single time. The material sequenced was peripheral blood. The receptors here all came from a man aged 45-65 years with active COVID-19.

The chain joins TRBV11-1 to TRBJ2-3; D is uncertain. This CDR3 is 13 amino acids long. Germline V lookup: CDR1 SGHAT, CDR2 FQDESV (reference sequence). The V and J ends lost 6 bases and 0 bases respectively, with 7 bases between them. The CDR3 bases are TGTGCCAGCAGTGCCGGTAGCACAGATACGCAGTATTTT. This translates into CASSAGSTDTQYF.

The V call is TRBV19, the J call TRBJ2-6; a possible D gene is TRBD1 (6 bases). The germline V and J ends were trimmed by 4 bases and 0 bases, with 7 bases remaining between them. The CDR3 sequence is 15 residues long. Per the germline V gene, CDR1 is LNHDA and CDR2 is SQIVND (reference sequence). CDR3 sequence: CASSKTGSGANVLTF. CDR3 sequence (DNA): TGTGCCAGTAGTAAGACAGGCTCTGGGGCCAACGTCCTGACTTTC.

This clone turned up a few times. The chain is built from TRBV6-6 and TRBJ2-1; 11 bases align to TRBD2. The germline V gene has CDR1 MNHNY and CDR2 SVGAGI (reference sequence). Trimming removed 6 bases from V and 8 bases from J; junction bases left unmatched: 12. The CDR3 is made up of 16 amino acids. CDR3 sequence (DNA): TGTGCCAGCAGCCAGACCTTAGCGGGGGGGCCAGATGAGCAGTTCTTC. This gives the protein CASSQTLAGGPDEQFF.

The CDR3 DNA reads as TGTGCCAGCAGTATAGCGGGAGCGCGTCGAGAGACCCAGTACTTC. It is translated as CASSIAGARRETQYF. V and J are TRBV3-1 (or the pseudogene TRBV3-2) and TRBJ2-5, with 9 bases fitting TRBD2. Germline V CDR1 and CDR2: LGHDT, YNNKEL (reference sequence). Trimming removed 6 bases from V and 4 bases from J; junction bases left unmatched: 9. The CDR3 is 15 amino acids.

The genes are TRBV19 and TRBJ1-6; 8 bases match TRBD1. Unmatched junction bases numbered 10, after V lost 8 bases and J lost 7 bases. The CDR3 has 15 residues. Germline lookup yields CDR1 LNHDA and CDR2 SQIVND (reference sequence). The CDR3 DNA reads as TGTGCCAGTTCAGGGGGCCGGTGGAACAATTCACCCCTCCACTTT. Residues: CASSGGRWNNSPLHF.

The chain joins TRBV2 to TRBJ2-7, with TRBD2 identical over 12 bases. Germline V gene lookup returns CDR1 SNHLY and CDR2 FYNNEI. V was clipped by 6 bases and J by 6 bases; unmatched bases: 6. The CDR3 sequence is 14 residues long. CDR3 residues: CASRLAGGTAEQYF. DNA of the CDR3: TGTGCCAGCAGGCTAGCGGGAGGGACCGCCGAGCAGTACTTC.

This chain joins TRBV7-2 and TRBJ2-7; D may be TRBD2 (5 bases). The CDR3 is made up of 13 amino acids. The V gene lost 4 bases and the J gene lost 4 bases, with 11 bases spanning the gap. CDR1 and CDR2 (germline): SGHTA, FQGNSA. The CDR3 region is CASSSQTSYEQYF. CDR3 DNA sequence: TGTGCCAGCAGCTCCCAAACTAGTTACGAGCAGTACTTC.

CDR3 residues: CASSKPQGYSNQPQHF. The CDR3 bases are TGTGCCAGTAGTAAGCCACAGGGATATAGCAATCAGCCCCAGCATTTT. The rearrangement links TRBV19 to TRBJ1-5; a possible D gene is TRBD1 (6 bases). CDR3 length: 16 residues. Germline CDR1 and CDR2: LNHDA and SQIVND (reference sequence). Trimming stripped 4 bases from V and 0 bases from J, with 13 bases between.

The chain recombines TRBV19 with TRBJ2-7, with unresolved D. This CDR3 has 14 residues. Trimming removed 6 bases from V and 3 bases from J, with 15 bases in between. CDR1 is LNHDA, CDR2 SQIVND, per germline (reference sequence). In DNA, the CDR3 is TGTGCCAGTAGCATATATTACCGCGGCTACGAGCAGTACTTC. Translated, it gives CASSIYYRGYEQYF.

V usage is TRBV5-5 and J usage is TRBJ2-7, with D perhaps matching TRBD1 (5 bases). Germline V gives CDR1 SGHKS, CDR2 YYEKEE (reference sequence). Trimming took 0 bases from V and 7 from J, leaving 11 bases between them. This CDR3 has 13 residues. The CDR3 region has the DNA TGTGCCAGCAGCTTGGTTTCCAGGGAAGAGCAGTACTTC. It is translated as CASSLVSREEQYF.

The DNA of the CDR3 is TGTGCCACCAGTGGTGACAGTTGGGAGACCCAGTACTTC. Translation gives CATSGDSWETQYF. V gene TRBV24-1 combines with J gene TRBJ2-5, with a weak D call TRBD1 (5 bases). From germline, CDR1 is KGHDR and CDR2 SFDVKD. The CDR3 has 13 amino acids. V gave up 5 bases and J gave up 5 bases, with 11 bases separating them.

This clone has a handful of counts. The CDR3 DNA follows: TGTGCCAGCAGCCAGGGACAGGGGGCCATGAGCTATGGCTACACCTTC. It translates to CASSQGQGAMSYGYTF. The V gene is TRBV13, the J gene TRBJ1-2; TRBD1 agrees at 12 bases. The trim removed 5 bases at V and 4 bases at J, leaving 8 bases unmatched. CDR1 PRHDT and CDR2 FYEKMQ come from the germline V gene (reference sequence). The CDR3 has 16 amino acids.